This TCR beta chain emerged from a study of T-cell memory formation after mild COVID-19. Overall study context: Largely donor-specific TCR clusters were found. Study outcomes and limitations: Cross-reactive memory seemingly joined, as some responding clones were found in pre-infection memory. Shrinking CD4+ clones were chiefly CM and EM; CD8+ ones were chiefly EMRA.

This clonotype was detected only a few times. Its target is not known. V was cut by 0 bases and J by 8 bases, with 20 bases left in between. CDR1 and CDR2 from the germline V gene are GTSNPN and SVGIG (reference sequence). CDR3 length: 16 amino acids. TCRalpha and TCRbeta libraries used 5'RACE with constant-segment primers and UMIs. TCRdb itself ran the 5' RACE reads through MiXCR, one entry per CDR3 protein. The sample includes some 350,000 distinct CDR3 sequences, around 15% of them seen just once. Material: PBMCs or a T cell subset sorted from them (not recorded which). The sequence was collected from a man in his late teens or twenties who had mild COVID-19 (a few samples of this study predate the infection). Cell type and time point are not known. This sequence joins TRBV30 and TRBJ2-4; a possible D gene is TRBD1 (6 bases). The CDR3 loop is CAWSVQTGEGRYIQYF. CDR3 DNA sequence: TGTGCCTGGAGTGTACAGACAGGCGAGGGGAGATACATTCAGTACTTC.